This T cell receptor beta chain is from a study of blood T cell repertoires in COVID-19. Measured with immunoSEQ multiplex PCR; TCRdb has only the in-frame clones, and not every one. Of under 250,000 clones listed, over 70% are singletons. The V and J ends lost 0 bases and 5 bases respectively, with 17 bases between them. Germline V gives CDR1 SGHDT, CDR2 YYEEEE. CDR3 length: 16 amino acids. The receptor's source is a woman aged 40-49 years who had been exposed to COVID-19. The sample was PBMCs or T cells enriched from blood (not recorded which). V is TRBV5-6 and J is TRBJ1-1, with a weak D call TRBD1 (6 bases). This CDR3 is CASSLAGGGRGTEAFF. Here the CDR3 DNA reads TGTGCCAGCAGCTTGGCCGGAGGGGGGCGGGGGACTGAAGCTTTCTTT.